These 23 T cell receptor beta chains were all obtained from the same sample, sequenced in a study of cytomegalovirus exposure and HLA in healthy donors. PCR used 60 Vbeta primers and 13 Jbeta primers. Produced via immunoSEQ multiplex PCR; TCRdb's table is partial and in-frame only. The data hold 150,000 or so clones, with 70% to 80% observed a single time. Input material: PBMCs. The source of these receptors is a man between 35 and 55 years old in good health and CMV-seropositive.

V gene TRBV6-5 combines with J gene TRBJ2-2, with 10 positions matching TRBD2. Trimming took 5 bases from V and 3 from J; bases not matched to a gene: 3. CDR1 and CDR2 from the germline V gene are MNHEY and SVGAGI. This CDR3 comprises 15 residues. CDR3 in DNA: TGTGCCAGCAGTCTCCTAGCGGGGGACACCGGGGAGCTGTTTTTT. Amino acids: CASSLLAGDTGELFF.

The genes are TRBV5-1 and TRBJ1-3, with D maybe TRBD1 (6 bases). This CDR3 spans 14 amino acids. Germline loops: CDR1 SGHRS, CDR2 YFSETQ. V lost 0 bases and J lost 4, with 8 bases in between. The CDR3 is CASSLAGVGNTIYF. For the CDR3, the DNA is TGCGCCAGCAGCTTGGCAGGGGTCGGAAACACCATATATTTT.

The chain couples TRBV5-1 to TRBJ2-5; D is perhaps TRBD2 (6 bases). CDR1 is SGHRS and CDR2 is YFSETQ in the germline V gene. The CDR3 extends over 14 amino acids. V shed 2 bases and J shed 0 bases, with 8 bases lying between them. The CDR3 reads CASSFRGYQETQYF. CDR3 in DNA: TGCGCCAGCAGCTTTCGGGGGTACCAAGAGACCCAGTACTTC.

The CDR3 DNA sequence: TGTGCCAGCAGTGCCTACAAGGGGGCTTACGAGCAGTACTTC. The encoded protein is CASSAYKGAYEQYF. The chain uses TRBV2 and TRBJ2-7; the match to TRBD1 covers 7 bases. Losses at the gene ends were 4 bases for V and 4 bases for J; bases not matched to a gene: 7. Germline values: CDR1 SNHLY, CDR2 FYNNEI. CDR3 length equals 14 residues.

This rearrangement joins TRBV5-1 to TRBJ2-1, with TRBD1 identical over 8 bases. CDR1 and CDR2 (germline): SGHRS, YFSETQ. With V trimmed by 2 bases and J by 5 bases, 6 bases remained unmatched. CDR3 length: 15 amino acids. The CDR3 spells CASSFTGGLHNEQFF. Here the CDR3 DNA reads TGCGCCAGCAGCTTTACAGGGGGGCTACACAATGAGCAGTTCTTC.

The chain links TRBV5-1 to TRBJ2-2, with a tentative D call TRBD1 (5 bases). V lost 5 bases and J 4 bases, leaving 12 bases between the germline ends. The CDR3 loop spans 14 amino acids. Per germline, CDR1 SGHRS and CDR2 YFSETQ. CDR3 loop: CASRLQGFTGELFF. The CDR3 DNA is TGCGCCAGCAGACTCCAGGGATTCACCGGGGAGCTGTTTTTT.

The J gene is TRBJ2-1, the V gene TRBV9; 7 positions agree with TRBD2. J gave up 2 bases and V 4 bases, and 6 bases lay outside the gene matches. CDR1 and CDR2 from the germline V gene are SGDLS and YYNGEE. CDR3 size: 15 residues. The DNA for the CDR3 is TGTGCCAGCAGCACGAGCGGGGAGACCTACAATGAGCAGTTCTTC. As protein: CASSTSGETYNEQFF.

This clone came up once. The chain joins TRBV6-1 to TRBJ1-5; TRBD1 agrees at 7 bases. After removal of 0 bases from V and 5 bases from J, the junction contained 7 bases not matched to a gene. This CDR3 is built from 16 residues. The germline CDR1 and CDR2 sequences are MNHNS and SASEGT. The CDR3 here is CASSEAPTGYYQPQHF. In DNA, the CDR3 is TGTGCCAGCAGTGAAGCGCCGACAGGGTATTATCAGCCCCAGCATTTT.

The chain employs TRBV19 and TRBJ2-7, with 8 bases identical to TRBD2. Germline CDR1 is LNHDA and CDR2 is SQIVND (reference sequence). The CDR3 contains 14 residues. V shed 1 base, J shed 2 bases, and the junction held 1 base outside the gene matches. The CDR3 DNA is TGTGCCAGTAGTATAGCGGGAGGGCCCTACGAGCAGTACTTC. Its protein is CASSIAGGPYEQYF.

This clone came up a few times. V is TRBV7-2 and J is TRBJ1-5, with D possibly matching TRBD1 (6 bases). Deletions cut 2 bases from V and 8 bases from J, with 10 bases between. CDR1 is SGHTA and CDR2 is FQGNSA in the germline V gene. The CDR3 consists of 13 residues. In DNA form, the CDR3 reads TGTGCCAGCAGCTTAAACTCAGGGGAGCCCCAGCATTTT. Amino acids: CASSLNSGEPQHF.

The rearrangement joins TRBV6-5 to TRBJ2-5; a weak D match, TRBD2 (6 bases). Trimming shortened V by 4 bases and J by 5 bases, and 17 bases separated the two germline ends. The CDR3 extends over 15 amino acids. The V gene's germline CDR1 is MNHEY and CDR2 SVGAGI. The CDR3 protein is CASSSGSGVRETQYF. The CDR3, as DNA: TGTGCCAGCAGTTCCGGCTCGGGAGTCCGGGAGACCCAGTACTTC.

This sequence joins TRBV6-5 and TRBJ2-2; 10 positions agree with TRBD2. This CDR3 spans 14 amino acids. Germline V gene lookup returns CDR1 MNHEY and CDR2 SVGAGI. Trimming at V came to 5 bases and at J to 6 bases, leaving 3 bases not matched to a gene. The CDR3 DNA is TGTGCCAGCAGTCTAGCGGGAGCATCCGGGGAGCTGTTTTTT. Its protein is CASSLAGASGELFF.

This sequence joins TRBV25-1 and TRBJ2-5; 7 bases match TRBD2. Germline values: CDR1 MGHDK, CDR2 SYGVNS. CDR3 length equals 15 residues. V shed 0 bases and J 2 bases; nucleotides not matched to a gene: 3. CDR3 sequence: CASSEYGGDQETQYF. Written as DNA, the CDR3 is TGTGCCAGCAGTGAATATGGGGGGGATCAAGAGACCCAGTACTTC. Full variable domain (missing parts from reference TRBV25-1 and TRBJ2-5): EADIYQTPRYLVIGTGKKITLECSQTMGHDKMYWYQQDPGMELHLIHYSYGVNSTEKGDLSSESTVSRIRTEHFPLTLESARPSHTSQYLCASSEYGGDQETQYFGPGTRLLVL.

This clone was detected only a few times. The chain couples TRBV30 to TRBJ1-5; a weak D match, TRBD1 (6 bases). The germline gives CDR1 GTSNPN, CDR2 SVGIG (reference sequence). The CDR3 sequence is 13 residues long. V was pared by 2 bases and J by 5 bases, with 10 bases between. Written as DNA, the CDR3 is TGTGCCTGGAGTTGGACAGATGATCAGCCCCAGCATTTT. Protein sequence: CAWSWTDDQPQHF.

For the CDR3, the DNA is TGTGCCAGCAGCCTGACAGGGGACTATGGCTACACCTTC. This codes for CASSLTGDYGYTF. The chain is built from TRBV28 and TRBJ1-2; 8 bases align to TRBD1. Looked up from germline, CDR1 is MDHEN and CDR2 is SYDVKM. V lost 6 bases and J lost 3; bases outside the gene matches: 3. The CDR3 is made up of 13 amino acids.

The CDR3 protein is CASSPGTSGRNIQYF. CDR3 coding DNA: TGTGCCAGCAGCCCCGGGACTAGCGGCAGAAACATTCAGTACTTC. The chain uses TRBV27 and TRBJ2-4, with 11 positions matching TRBD2. This CDR3 is built from 15 residues. The germline V gene encodes CDR1 MNHEY and CDR2 SMNVEV (reference sequence). Unmatched junction bases numbered 7, after V lost 6 bases and J lost 6 bases.

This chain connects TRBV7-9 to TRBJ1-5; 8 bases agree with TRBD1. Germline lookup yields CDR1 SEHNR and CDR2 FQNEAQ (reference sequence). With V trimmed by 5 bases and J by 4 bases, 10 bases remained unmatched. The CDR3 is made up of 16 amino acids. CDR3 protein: CASSHQSGGGNQPQHF. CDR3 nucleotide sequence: TGTGCCAGCAGCCACCAGTCAGGGGGCGGAAATCAGCCCCAGCATTTT.

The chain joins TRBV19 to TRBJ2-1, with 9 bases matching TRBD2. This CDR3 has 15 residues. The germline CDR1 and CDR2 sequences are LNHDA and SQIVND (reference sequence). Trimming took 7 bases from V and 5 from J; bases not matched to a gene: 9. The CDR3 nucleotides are TGTGCCAGTACCAGGCGGGAGGGCGTTAACAATGAGCAGTTCTTC. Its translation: CASTRREGVNNEQFF.

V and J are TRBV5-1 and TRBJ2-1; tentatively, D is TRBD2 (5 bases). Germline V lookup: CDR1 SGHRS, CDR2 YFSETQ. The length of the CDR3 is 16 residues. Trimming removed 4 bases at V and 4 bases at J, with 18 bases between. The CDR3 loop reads CASSPALAGIYNEQFF. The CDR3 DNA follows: TGCGCCAGCAGCCCTGCTTTGGCGGGTATTTACAATGAGCAGTTCTTC.

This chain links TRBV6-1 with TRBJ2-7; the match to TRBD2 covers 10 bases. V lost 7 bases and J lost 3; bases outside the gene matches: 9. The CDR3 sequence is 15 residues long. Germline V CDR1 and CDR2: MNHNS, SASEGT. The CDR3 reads CASIKREGPDYEQYF. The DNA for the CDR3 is TGTGCCAGCATCAAGCGGGAGGGACCAGACTACGAGCAGTACTTC.

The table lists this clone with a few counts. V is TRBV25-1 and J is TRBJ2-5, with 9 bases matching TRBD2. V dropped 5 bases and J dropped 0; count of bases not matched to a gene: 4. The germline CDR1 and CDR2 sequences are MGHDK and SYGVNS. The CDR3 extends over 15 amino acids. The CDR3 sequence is CASSLAGTNQETQYF. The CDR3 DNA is TGTGCCAGCAGTCTAGCGGGAACGAACCAAGAGACCCAGTACTTC.

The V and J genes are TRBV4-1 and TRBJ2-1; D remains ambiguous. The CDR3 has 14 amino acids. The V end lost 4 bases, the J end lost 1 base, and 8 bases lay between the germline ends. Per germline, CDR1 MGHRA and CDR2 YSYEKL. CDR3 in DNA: TGCGCCAGCAGCCTAAGCGTTTCCTACAATGAGCAGTTCTTC. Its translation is CASSLSVSYNEQFF.

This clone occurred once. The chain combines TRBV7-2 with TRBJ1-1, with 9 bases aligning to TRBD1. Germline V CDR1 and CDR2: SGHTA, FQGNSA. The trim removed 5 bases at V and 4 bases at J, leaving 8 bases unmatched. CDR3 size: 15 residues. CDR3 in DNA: TGTGCCAGCAGCACCCCGGGACAGGGTTTCACTGAAGCTTTCTTT. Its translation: CASSTPGQGFTEAFF.